This T cell receptor (beta chain) was identified during a study of cytomegalovirus exposure and HLA in healthy donors. Findings and caveats of the study: Some highly shared sequence variants likely arose as a pipeline artifact.

The CDR3 is made up of 14 amino acids. V gave up 3 bases and J gave up 7 bases; unmatched junction bases: 4. Germline-derived CDR1 and CDR2 are SGHAT and FQNNGV. Comments on this clone: The target antigen is unknown.

Use of 60 Vbeta and 13 Jbeta primers characterized the PCR. As handled by the study authors: In a later analysis, of around 85 million unique beta chains, about 10 million appeared in at least two donors. The protocol was immunoSEQ multiplex PCR, while the TCRdb copy is restricted to in-frame clones and leaves out a portion. Clonal size and the V and J genes are those of that table, whereas D and trimming came from the DNA. The sample includes tens of thousands of clones, around 84% of them seen just once. The sample was PBMCs. The J gene is TRBJ1-3, the V gene TRBV11-2; 9 bases line up with TRBD1. The TCR sequence derives from a woman aged 18-29 years in good health and CMV-seronegative. CDR3 region: CASSLGTGQNTIYF. In DNA form, the CDR3 reads TGTGCCAGCAGCTTGGGGACAGGGCAGAACACCATATATTTT.